Included here is one T cell receptor beta chain sequence, with context. Its antigen is as yet unknown. Each CDR3 protein is one row after TCRdb ran MiXCR on the 5' RACE reads. The data show just over 400,000 distinct CDR3 sequences, with 23% seen just once and about an eighth held by the top ten. The sample is drawn from a study of T-cell memory formation after mild COVID-19. Findings and caveats of the study: The authors left the SARS-CoV-2 specificity of second-wave clones peaking on day 37 unconfirmed.

Material for sequencing was PBMCs or a T cell subset sorted from them (not recorded which). The sequence derives from an adult woman who had mild COVID-19 (a few samples of this study predate the infection). Cell type and time point are not known.

In DNA form, the CDR3 reads TGTGCCAGTAGTGTGGGACAGGGGCTCACCTCCTACGAGCAGTACTTC. Translated: CASSVGQGLTSYEQYF. This chain joins TRBV19 and TRBJ2-7; 10 positions match TRBD1. The CDR3 has 16 amino acids. CDR1 and CDR2 from the germline V gene are LNHDA and SQIVND (reference sequence). J lost 0 bases, V lost 5 bases, and 7 bases had no gene match.